These 13 T cell receptor beta chains originate from one sample sequenced in a study of blood T cell repertoires in COVID-19. TCRdb's copy holds only in-frame clones and misses some; the assay was immunoSEQ multiplex PCR. Of 200,000 to 250,000 clones detected, over 75% appear once; the ten largest clones hold more than 3%. Sequencing input: PBMCs or T cells enriched from blood (not recorded which). The origin of the receptors is a woman aged 25 to 39 who had been exposed to COVID-19.

The chain is built from TRBV2 and TRBJ2-1; D possibly corresponds to TRBD1 (6 bases). This CDR3 contains 17 residues. Germline V gene sequence: CDR1 SNHLY, CDR2 FYNNEI. Deletions cut 2 bases from V and 1 base from J, with 15 bases between. CDR3 sequence: CASSEPGRGGSYNEQFF. CDR3 bases: TGTGCCAGCAGTGAACCCGGCAGGGGTGGGTCCTACAATGAGCAGTTCTTC. Based on the CDR3 plus reference TRBV2 and TRBJ2-1, the full variable domain is EPEVTQTPSHQVTQMGQEVILRCVPISNHLYFYWYRQILGQKVEFLVSFYNNEISEKSEIFDDQFSVERPDGSNFTLKIRSTKLEDSAMYFCASSEPGRGGSYNEQFFGPGTRLTVL.

V usage is TRBV10-3 and J usage is TRBJ1-6; TRBD1 is a possible D gene (5 bases). Trimming took 8 bases from V and 8 from J, leaving 16 bases between them. This CDR3 region has 14 residues. Looked up from germline, CDR1 is ENHRY and CDR2 is SYGVKD. The CDR3 DNA sequence: TGTGCCATCGCCAAGACAGAGTTCTATTCACCCCTCCACTTT. Its translation is CAIAKTEFYSPLHF.

The chain has TRBV5-1 and TRBJ2-7; tentatively, D is TRBD1 (6 bases). This CDR3 has 15 residues. Germline values: CDR1 SGHRS, CDR2 YFSETQ. Trimming pared 4 bases from V and 3 bases from J, leaving 17 bases between. The CDR3 DNA is TGCGCCAGCAGCCTACAGGGTAGCCCACACTACGAGCAGTACTTC. It is translated as CASSLQGSPHYEQYF.

The V and J genes are TRBV20-1 and TRBJ2-3; no firm D call. Germline V lookup: CDR1 DFQATT, CDR2 SNEGSKA (reference sequence). The CDR3 runs to 13 residues. Trimming took 3 bases from V and 2 from J, leaving 9 bases between them. The CDR3 region has the DNA TGCAGTGCTAGTGATCCTAACACAGATACGCAGTATTTT. It encodes CSASDPNTDTQYF.

This clone was observed a few times. V usage is TRBV28 and J usage is TRBJ1-4; D may be TRBD1 (6 bases). From germline, CDR1 is MDHEN and CDR2 SYDVKM. V lost 6 bases, J lost 4 bases, and 12 bases lay in between. The CDR3 sequence is 14 residues long. CDR3 nucleotide sequence: TGTGCCAGCAGAGGGGGGGGAGGTAATGAAAAACTGTTTTTT. Translation: CASRGGGGNEKLFF.

The rearrangement links TRBV19 to TRBJ2-1, with 7 bases identical to TRBD1. The CDR3 covers 14 residues. J was trimmed by 7 bases and V by 3 bases; bases with no gene match: 6. Per germline, CDR1 LNHDA and CDR2 SQIVND (reference sequence). This CDR3 reads CASSIDRVGNEQFF. For the CDR3, the DNA is TGTGCCAGTAGTATCGACAGGGTCGGGAATGAGCAGTTCTTC.

The chain combines TRBV27 with TRBJ2-7; possibly TRBD1 for D (7 bases). The germline V gene has CDR1 MNHEY and CDR2 SMNVEV (reference sequence). The CDR3 length is 16 residues. The V gene lost 4 bases and the J gene lost 6 bases, with 22 bases spanning the gap. The CDR3 loop reads CASSSGGTAGGLEQYF. The CDR3, as DNA: TGTGCCAGCAGTTCCGGCGGGACAGCCGGAGGCCTCGAGCAGTACTTC.

The chain links TRBV2 to TRBJ1-4, with unresolved D. CDR1 and CDR2 (germline): SNHLY, FYNNEI. The CDR3 has 13 amino acids. Trimming took 4 bases from V and 8 from J, leaving 11 bases between them. The CDR3 DNA sequence: TGTGCCAGCAGTGGAGTAGTAAAGGAAAAACTGTTTTTT. The encoded protein is CASSGVVKEKLFF.

The rearrangement uses TRBV13 and TRBJ2-1; 9 bases match TRBD2. Germline CDR1 is PRHDT and CDR2 is FYEKMQ (reference sequence). The CDR3 consists of 16 residues. V was pared by 5 bases and J by 4 bases, with 9 bases of the junction left unmatched. CDR3: CASSEEGLAVYNEQFF. In nucleotides, the CDR3 is TGTGCCAGCAGCGAGGAGGGACTAGCTGTTTACAATGAGCAGTTCTTC. Looking up the rest from reference TRBV13 and TRBJ2-1 gives the full variable domain: AAGVIQSPRHLIKEKRETATLKCYPIPRHDTVYWYQQGPGQDPQFLISFYEKMQSDKGSIPDRFSAQQFSDYHSELNMSSLELGDSALYFCASSEEGLAVYNEQFFGPGTRLTVL.

The chain has TRBV5-4 and TRBJ1-2, with a weak D call TRBD1 (6 bases). CDR3 size: 15 residues. V was shortened by 4 bases and J by 4 bases, with 17 bases between the two germline ends. Germline V gene sequence: CDR1 SGHNT, CDR2 YYREEE (reference sequence). Here the CDR3 reads CASSLPRGQVYGYTF. The CDR3 DNA reads TGTGCCAGCAGCCTACCGCGGGGGCAAGTCTATGGCTACACCTTC.

This chain uses TRBV10-3 with TRBJ1-2, with TRBD1 matching over 7 bases. Trimming at V came to 7 bases and at J to 6 bases, leaving 8 bases not matched to a gene. CDR1 and CDR2 (germline): ENHRY, SYGVKD. The CDR3 is 13 residues long. The CDR3: CAITGGGTDGYTF. The CDR3 DNA is TGTGCCATCACCGGGGGGGGGACAGATGGCTACACCTTC.

The chain recombines TRBV6-5 with TRBJ2-7; D possibly corresponds to TRBD2 (6 bases). The CDR3 extends over 13 amino acids. Germline V gene data show CDR1 as MNHEY and CDR2 as SVGAGI. The V end lost 6 bases, the J end lost 5 bases, and 14 bases lay between the germline ends. CDR3 sequence (DNA): TGTGCCAGCAGGAGGGGACGGGAGCACGAGCAGTACTTC. Its translation: CASRRGREHEQYF.

This clone was seen more than once but under ten times. This chain uses TRBV11-2 with TRBJ1-6; no clear D. Per germline, CDR1 SGHAT and CDR2 FQNNGV. This CDR3 is built from 14 residues. V was clipped by 2 bases and J by 7 bases, with 9 bases between them. The CDR3 DNA sequence: TGTGCCAGCAGCTTACGGCCAGGAAATTCACCCCTCCACTTT. It codes for CASSLRPGNSPLHF.